The rows below give T cell receptor beta chains drawn from one sample of a study of CD8+CD57+ T cells in acquired aplastic anemia. TCRdb analysed the reads with MiXCR anew, one entry per CDR3 protein. The sample contains roughly 180,000 distinct CDR3 sequences, less than 65% of which appear only once. The sequenced sample consisted of sorted CD4+, CD8+, or CD8+CD57+ T cells (not recorded which) from PBMCs. The receptors were sampled from a human donor with severe aplastic anemia or a healthy control (not recorded which). The CDR3 runs from the conserved cysteine through the conserved F or W. Fields, in order: D gene, clone size, J gene, CDR3 length, V gene, CDR3 DNA, CDR3 protein. The D gene is left open where the match is weak. Where a row states a size, it is once, few, many or the class of an expanded clone; other rows omit it.

d_call: TRBD2; clone_size: NA; j_call: TRBJ2-1; cdr3_length: 15; v_call: TRBV10-1; cdr3_nt: TGTGCCAGCAGCTCAATCAGCGGGAATAACAATGAGCAGTTCTTC; cdr3_aa: CASSSISGNNNEQFF
d_call: NA; clone_size: NA; j_call: TRBJ1-1; cdr3_length: 12; v_call: TRBV20-1; cdr3_nt: TGCAGTGCAAAGGGGTTTAACACTGAAGCTTTCTTT; cdr3_aa: CSAKGFNTEAFF
d_call: NA; clone_size: once; j_call: TRBJ2-7; cdr3_length: 12; v_call: TRBV10-2; cdr3_nt: TGCGCCAGCAGTGAGATCCCCTACGAGCAGTACTTC; cdr3_aa: CASSEIPYEQYF
d_call: NA; clone_size: NA; j_call: TRBJ1-1; cdr3_length: 15; v_call: TRBV7-8; cdr3_nt: TGTGCCAGCTGTAGGGGGACAAGCATGAACACTGAAGCTTTCTTT; cdr3_aa: CASCRGTSMNTEAFF
d_call: TRBD2; clone_size: few; j_call: TRBJ2-7; cdr3_length: 14; v_call: TRBV20-1; cdr3_nt: TGCAGTGCTAGACCTAGCGGGGACTACTACGAGCAGTACTTC; cdr3_aa: CSARPSGDYYEQYF
d_call: NA; clone_size: few; j_call: TRBJ2-3; cdr3_length: 14; v_call: TRBV7-4; cdr3_nt: TGTGCCAGCAGCACCGGGACTCACGGGGATACGCAGTATTTT; cdr3_aa: CASSTGTHGDTQYF
d_call: NA; clone_size: NA; j_call: TRBJ2-7; cdr3_length: 15; v_call: TRBV5-1; cdr3_nt: TGCGCCAGCAGCTTGACAGCGGCCCCCTCCTACGAGCAGTACTTC; cdr3_aa: CASSLTAAPSYEQYF
d_call: NA; clone_size: few; j_call: TRBJ1-1; cdr3_length: 14; v_call: TRBV20-1; cdr3_nt: TGCAGTGCTAGAGGGGGCGGAGTTAACACTGAAGCTTTCTTT; cdr3_aa: CSARGGGVNTEAFF
d_call: NA; clone_size: many; j_call: TRBJ1-3; cdr3_length: 14; v_call: TRBV9; cdr3_nt: TGTGCCAGCAGCGCGGGGGGATCTGGAAACACCATATATTTT; cdr3_aa: CASSAGGSGNTIYF
d_call: NA; clone_size: NA; j_call: TRBJ1-2; cdr3_length: 13; v_call: TRBV19; cdr3_nt: TGTGCCAGTAGTCCGGGACAAGCTCTTGGCTACACCTTC; cdr3_aa: CASSPGQALGYTF
d_call: NA; clone_size: few; j_call: TRBJ2-3; cdr3_length: 15; v_call: TRBV24-1; cdr3_nt: TGTGCCACCAGTGTGCACGGGACTAGCACAGATACGCAGTATTTT; cdr3_aa: CATSVHGTSTDTQYF
d_call: NA; clone_size: NA; j_call: TRBJ2-1; cdr3_length: 12; v_call: TRBV24-1; cdr3_nt: TGTGCCACCAGCCACCTGGGGGGTGAGCAGTTCTTC; cdr3_aa: CATSHLGGEQFF
d_call: NA; clone_size: NA; j_call: TRBJ1-1; cdr3_length: 13; v_call: TRBV29-1; cdr3_nt: TGCAGCGTTGAGGATGAGGGGAACACTGAAGCTTTCTTT; cdr3_aa: CSVEDEGNTEAFF
d_call: TRBD2; clone_size: NA; j_call: TRBJ2-3; cdr3_length: 17; v_call: TRBV7-8; cdr3_nt: TGTGCCAGCAGCAAGGGACTAGCGGGGGCCAGCACAGATACGCAGTATTTT; cdr3_aa: CASSKGLAGASTDTQYF
d_call: NA; clone_size: NA; j_call: TRBJ2-3; cdr3_length: 12; v_call: TRBV29-1; cdr3_nt: TGCAGCCCCAAGGTAAGGTCAGATACGCAGTATTTT; cdr3_aa: CSPKVRSDTQYF
d_call: TRBD1; clone_size: NA; j_call: TRBJ1-5; cdr3_length: 16; v_call: TRBV15; cdr3_nt: TGTGCCACCAGCAGTGACACAACAGGGGGCAGGCAGCCCCAGCATTTT; cdr3_aa: CATSSDTTGGRQPQHF
d_call: NA; clone_size: many; j_call: TRBJ2-5; cdr3_length: 16; v_call: TRBV4-1; cdr3_nt: TGCGCCAGCAGCCAAGCCTACCCGGGCCTCCAAGAGACCCAGTACTTC; cdr3_aa: CASSQAYPGLQETQYF
d_call: TRBD1; clone_size: NA; j_call: TRBJ2-7; cdr3_length: 15; v_call: TRBV7-2; cdr3_nt: TGTGCCAGCAGCTTTTGGGGACAGGGTCTCTACGAGCAGTACTTC; cdr3_aa: CASSFWGQGLYEQYF
d_call: NA; clone_size: NA; j_call: TRBJ2-7; cdr3_length: 15; v_call: TRBV5-8; cdr3_nt: TGTGCCAGCAGCCCTCCGAGGACTACCGCGTTCGAGCAGTACTTC; cdr3_aa: CASSPPRTTAFEQYF
d_call: TRBD2; clone_size: few; j_call: TRBJ2-7; cdr3_length: 15; v_call: TRBV15; cdr3_nt: TGTGCCACCAGCAGAGCAGTCGCGGGAGGAGTAGAGCAGTACTTC; cdr3_aa: CATSRAVAGGVEQYF
d_call: NA; clone_size: NA; j_call: TRBJ1-1; cdr3_length: 14; v_call: TRBV20-1; cdr3_nt: TGCAGTGCCCCCGTAGGTGGGTGGAACACTGAAGCTTTCTTT; cdr3_aa: CSAPVGGWNTEAFF
d_call: NA; clone_size: few; j_call: TRBJ2-7; cdr3_length: 12; v_call: TRBV6-5; cdr3_nt: TGTGCCAGCAGTTCCAGGGGAACAGAGCAGTACTTC; cdr3_aa: CASSSRGTEQYF
d_call: TRBD1; clone_size: once; j_call: TRBJ1-1; cdr3_length: 16; v_call: TRBV19; cdr3_nt: TGTGCCAGTAGTCCCCAGGGACAGCCGATGAACACTGAAGCTTTCTTT; cdr3_aa: CASSPQGQPMNTEAFF
d_call: TRBD1; clone_size: NA; j_call: TRBJ2-1; cdr3_length: 15; v_call: TRBV19; cdr3_nt: TGTGCCAGTAGTATGCCAGGGGGCGCATCCAATGAGCAGTTCTTC; cdr3_aa: CASSMPGGASNEQFF
d_call: NA; clone_size: many; j_call: TRBJ2-1; cdr3_length: 13; v_call: TRBV7-3; cdr3_nt: TGTGCCAGCAGCCCGGTCTTGACTGGGGAGCAGTTCTTC; cdr3_aa: CASSPVLTGEQFF
d_call: NA; clone_size: NA; j_call: TRBJ1-1; cdr3_length: 17; v_call: TRBV7-2; cdr3_nt: TGTGCCAGCAGCTTAGTGAAGGCTCGAATGGCCGAGCAGAAAGCTTTCTTT; cdr3_aa: CASSLVKARMAEQKAFF
d_call: TRBD2; clone_size: NA; j_call: TRBJ2-3; cdr3_length: 14; v_call: TRBV7-9; cdr3_nt: TGTGCCAGCAGCACGGGACTAGCGGGGGGAACGCAGTATTTT; cdr3_aa: CASSTGLAGGTQYF